This T cell receptor (beta chain) was sequenced during a study of CD8+CD57+ T cells in acquired aplastic anemia. V was shortened by 5 bases and J by 4 bases, with 9 bases between the two germline ends. This CDR3 is built from 13 residues. Genomic DNA, the template, was used for profiling of the TCR beta VDJ and CDR3. Each CDR3 protein is one row after TCRdb ran MiXCR on the reads. Among approximately 99,000 distinct CDR3 sequences listed, less than 65% were seen once. The V gene is TRBV12-3 or TRBV12-4, the J gene TRBJ1-5; D possibly corresponds to TRBD1 (6 bases). The clonotype comes from a human donor in good health, serving as a control. The sequenced material came from sorted CD4+, CD8+, or CD8+CD57+ T cells (not recorded which) from PBMCs. CDR3 loop: CASSPGQNQPQHF. The CDR3 bases are TGTGCCAGCAGTCCCGGACAGAATCAGCCCCAGCATTTT.